Shown below are 25 T cell receptor beta chains from a single sample sequenced in a study of somatic mutations in cytotoxic T cells in rheumatoid arthritis. Data came from immunoSEQ multiplex PCR; TCRdb stores just in-frame clones and leaves some out. Altogether more than 12,000 clones are present, approximately 70% being singletons, with the ten largest covering 10%. Sequenced sample: CD8+ T cells sorted from blood. The source is an adult with rheumatoid arthritis.

This clone appeared a few times. The chain couples TRBV28 to TRBJ1-5, with 9 bases fitting TRBD1. CDR1 and CDR2 from the germline V gene are MDHEN and SYDVKM. This CDR3 is 15 amino acids long. The V and J ends lost 5 bases and 5 bases, in that order; junction bases with no gene match: 7. CDR3 nucleotide sequence: TGTGCCAGCAGTCTGGACAGGGGCGAGGATCAGCCCCAGCATTTT. Amino acids: CASSLDRGEDQPQHF.

In its sample, this clone ranks as medium-sized (0.01 to 0.1%). The chain joins TRBV7-9 to TRBJ2-2; D assignment may be TRBD1 or TRBD2 (5 bases each). Per the germline V gene, CDR1 is SEHNR and CDR2 is FQNEAQ (reference sequence). Trimming left V 9 bases short and J 0 bases short, with 14 bases between. The CDR3 length is 15 residues. CDR3 sequence reads: CASTQGAANTGELFF. CDR3 in DNA: TGTGCCAGTACGCAGGGAGCCGCGAACACCGGGGAGCTGTTTTTT.

This chain's CDR3 is CASSLASFYEQFF. CDR3 in DNA: TGTGCCAGCAGTCTGGCCAGTTTCTATGAGCAGTTCTTC. The gene calls are TRBV27 and TRBJ2-1; no definite D call. Per the germline V gene, CDR1 is MNHEY and CDR2 is SMNVEV (reference sequence). The CDR3 spans 13 residues. Trimming removed 5 bases at V and 8 bases at J, with 13 bases between.

The chain carries TRBV11-2 and TRBJ1-4; no reliable D call. Germline CDR1 reads SGHAT; CDR2 reads FQNNGV. The CDR3 consists of 18 residues. The germline V and J ends were trimmed by 1 base and 10 bases, with 25 bases remaining between them. The CDR3 region is CASSLGTFGSGRMGKLFF. The CDR3 DNA is TGTGCCAGCAGCTTAGGGACTTTCGGGAGCGGTCGGATGGGAAAACTGTTTTTT.

This rearrangement joins TRBV7-9 to TRBJ1-5; D may be TRBD1 (5 bases). V lost 4 bases, J lost 4 bases, and 11 bases lay in between. The CDR3 extends over 14 amino acids. CDR1 and CDR2 (germline): SEHNR, FQNEAQ (reference sequence). CDR3 amino acids: CASSSGHQNQPQHF. CDR3 nucleotide sequence: TGTGCCAGCAGCTCGGGGCACCAGAATCAGCCCCAGCATTTT.

This clone was seen just once. The chain has TRBV27 and TRBJ1-1; 8 bases agree with TRBD1. The CDR3 is 16 residues long. V was pared by 5 bases and J by 1 base, with 9 bases of the junction left unmatched. Germline CDR1 reads MNHEY; CDR2 reads SMNVEV (reference sequence). DNA for the CDR3: TGTGCCAGCAGTCTGTCTTCCAGGGGGCAGAACACTGAAGCTTTCTTT. It yields the protein CASSLSSRGQNTEAFF.

This chain links TRBV27 with TRBJ1-1, with a tentative D call TRBD1 (5 bases). Germline CDR1 MNHEY, CDR2 SMNVEV (reference sequence). This CDR3 is 13 amino acids long. V dropped 2 bases and J dropped 4 bases, with 8 bases sitting between them. The CDR3 DNA is TGTGCCAGCAGTTTAGGGGCTCCCACTGAAGCTTTCTTT. Its translation: CASSLGAPTEAFF.

The chain carries TRBV6-6 and TRBJ1-1, with D perhaps matching TRBD1 (5 bases). V was clipped by 4 bases and J by 5 bases, with 11 bases between them. The germline V gene has CDR1 MNHNY and CDR2 SVGAGI (reference sequence). This CDR3 comprises 13 residues. The DNA of the CDR3 is TGTGCCAGCAGTTTTGGGGGTGGGACTGAAGCTTTCTTT. Protein sequence: CASSFGGGTEAFF.

V is TRBV28 and J is TRBJ2-5; 9 bases are a match to TRBD1. The CDR3 length is 14 residues. CDR1 is MDHEN and CDR2 is SYDVKM in the germline V gene. The trim removed 2 bases at V and 5 bases at J, leaving 3 bases unmatched. CDR3 loop: CASSLTGGRETQYF. DNA for the CDR3: TGTGCCAGCAGTTTAACAGGGGGCCGGGAGACCCAGTACTTC.

V usage is TRBV4-3 and J usage is TRBJ1-3, with D tentatively TRBD1 (6 bases). CDR3 size: 18 residues. Per the germline V gene, CDR1 is LGHNA and CDR2 is YSLEER. Trimming left V 0 bases short and J 4 bases short, with 19 bases between. The CDR3 spells CASSQDRGGQSLGNTIYF. DNA for the CDR3: TGCGCCAGCAGCCAAGATCGAGGGGGACAATCACTCGGAAACACCATATATTTT.

The chain is built from TRBV7-9 and TRBJ2-7; D call uncertain. This CDR3 is built from 16 residues. Germline CDR1 reads SEHNR; CDR2 reads FQNEAQ (reference sequence). V gave up 0 bases and J gave up 0 bases, with 12 bases separating them. The CDR3 nucleotides read TGTGCCAGCAGCTTAGCGCTGGGCACCTACTCCTACGAGCAGTACTTC. Protein: CASSLALGTYSYEQYF.

This clone showed up just once. This sequence joins TRBV9 and TRBJ1-2; D is unclear. The CDR3 contains 14 residues. V lost 3 bases and J lost 8, with 17 bases in between. The germline V gene encodes CDR1 SGDLS and CDR2 YYNGEE. This CDR3 is CASSGGNSLRGYTF. In DNA, the CDR3 is TGTGCCAGCAGCGGCGGTAACAGCCTTCGGGGCTACACCTTC.

This clone was seen a single time. The chain combines TRBV27 with TRBJ2-1; TRBD2 is a possible D gene (5 bases). Germline V gives CDR1 MNHEY, CDR2 SMNVEV (reference sequence). V was trimmed by 4 bases and J by 2 bases, leaving 15 bases between them. The length of the CDR3 is 16 residues. The CDR3 loop reads CASSYGVSTAYNEQFF. The CDR3 nucleotides are TGTGCCAGCAGTTACGGGGTGTCGACCGCCTACAATGAGCAGTTCTTC.

This clone is medium-sized within its sample. The chain couples TRBV13 to TRBJ1-2; no reliable D call. Looked up from germline, CDR1 is PRHDT and CDR2 is FYEKMQ (reference sequence). This CDR3 is 14 amino acids long. Trimming removed 4 bases from V and 3 bases from J, with 12 bases in between. The CDR3 coding sequence is TGTGCCAGCAGCTCTTGGCCAATGGACTATGGCTACACCTTC. Translation: CASSSWPMDYGYTF.

V gene TRBV29-1 combines with J gene TRBJ2-1; TRBD2 might be the D (6 bases). The germline gives CDR1 SQVTM, CDR2 ANQGSEA. V dropped 7 bases and J dropped 7 bases, with 17 bases sitting between them. The CDR3 consists of 13 residues. CDR3 residues: CSAHGGTGNEQFF. The CDR3 DNA reads as TGCAGCGCCCATGGGGGGACGGGGAATGAGCAGTTCTTC.

The chain is built from TRBV7-9 and TRBJ1-1; no firm D call. Trimming took 5 bases from V and 1 from J, leaving 5 bases between them. Germline values: CDR1 SEHNR, CDR2 FQNEAQ (reference sequence). This CDR3 spans 12 amino acids. The CDR3 sequence is CASSQTNTEAFF. The CDR3 DNA sequence: TGTGCCAGCAGCCAAACGAACACTGAAGCTTTCTTT.

The gene calls are TRBV28 and TRBJ1-5; D perhaps matches TRBD1 (6 bases). The CDR3 contains 14 residues. V lost 6 bases, J lost 6 bases, and 15 bases lay in between. Germline V CDR1 and CDR2: MDHEN, SYDVKM. This CDR3 is CASRFQGSGQPQHF. The CDR3 bases are TGTGCCAGCAGGTTCCAGGGGTCTGGTCAGCCCCAGCATTTT.

The V gene is TRBV4-1, the J gene TRBJ1-1; D is uncertain. This CDR3 contains 17 residues. The V gene's germline CDR1 is MGHRA and CDR2 YSYEKL. V was pared by 1 base and J by 3 bases, with 18 bases between. The CDR3 spells CASSQVIRAGWDTEAFF. CDR3 DNA: TGCGCCAGCAGCCAAGTCATTCGGGCAGGTTGGGACACTGAAGCTTTCTTT.

This chain connects TRBV6-5 to TRBJ2-2, with TRBD1 matching 7 bases. Trimming cost V 8 bases and J 2 bases; bases outside gene matches: 5. The CDR3 totals 14 residues. Germline V gives CDR1 MNHEY, CDR2 SVGAGI. The CDR3 DNA is TGTGCCAGCGACAGGGCGTTTAACACCGGGGAGCTGTTTTTT. Translated, it gives CASDRAFNTGELFF.

This clone was counted a few times. V gene TRBV7-9 combines with J gene TRBJ2-5, with D hard to call. CDR1 and CDR2 from the germline V gene are SEHNR and FQNEAQ (reference sequence). The CDR3 consists of 13 residues. V lost 4 bases and J lost 1, with 7 bases in between. The CDR3, as DNA: TGTGCCAGCAGCTCCCCCGGCCAAGAGACCCAGTACTTC. It is translated as CASSSPGQETQYF.

This chain joins TRBV7-9 and TRBJ1-1; D remains unclear. Germline CDR1 SEHNR, CDR2 FQNEAQ (reference sequence). The V and J ends lost 4 bases and 4 bases respectively, with 10 bases between them. The CDR3 extends over 13 amino acids. Here the CDR3 reads CASSSAVPTEAFF. Written as DNA, the CDR3 is TGTGCCAGCAGCTCCGCGGTTCCCACTGAAGCTTTCTTT.

The V call is TRBV5-4, the J call TRBJ2-7; D might be TRBD1 (5 bases). This CDR3 has 15 amino acids. V was trimmed by 1 base and J by 0 bases, leaving 11 bases between them. Germline CDR1 is SGHNT and CDR2 is YYREEE (reference sequence). CDR3 loop: CASSLTGIRSYEQYF. CDR3 in DNA: TGTGCCAGCAGCTTGACAGGAATTCGCTCCTACGAGCAGTACTTC. The whole variable domain, filled in from reference TRBV5-4 and TRBJ2-7, reads ETGVTQSPTHLIKTRGQQVTLRCSSQSGHNTVSWYQQALGQGPQFIFQYYREEENGRGNFPPRFSGLQFPNYSSELNVNALELDDSALYLCASSLTGIRSYEQYFGPGTRLTVT.

This sequence joins TRBV27 and TRBJ1-2; maybe TRBD1 (6 bases). Looked up from germline, CDR1 is MNHEY and CDR2 is SMNVEV (reference sequence). Trimming cost V 10 bases and J 7 bases, with 28 bases left between them. This CDR3 spans 16 amino acids. CDR3 region: CATNLSGIGGATGYTF. As DNA, the CDR3 is TGTGCCACCAACCTAAGTGGGATAGGGGGGGCAACTGGCTACACCTTC.

This chain uses TRBV13 with TRBJ1-1, with TRBD1 matching 7 bases. Germline V lookup: CDR1 PRHDT, CDR2 FYEKMQ (reference sequence). Trimming removed 5 bases from V and 7 bases from J; junction bases left unmatched: 7. The CDR3 is 13 residues long. CDR3 nucleotide sequence: TGTGCCAGCAGCCCACGGGACAGATTTGAAGCTTTCTTT. Translation: CASSPRDRFEAFF.

This rearrangement joins TRBV7-2 to TRBJ1-1, with 12 positions matching TRBD1. The CDR3 extends over 15 amino acids. V shed 3 bases and J 3 bases; nucleotides not matched to a gene: 2. Germline CDR1 reads SGHTA; CDR2 reads FQGNSA. CDR3 bases: TGTGCCAGCAGCTTGGGGACAGGGGGCTACACTGAAGCTTTCTTT. It is translated as CASSLGTGGYTEAFF.